Sequencing of this T cell receptor (beta chain) was carried out in a study of cytotoxic CD8 clonotypes in ibrutinib-treated CLL. The repertoire was sequenced with immunoSEQ multiplex PCR; TCRdb's copy has only in-frame clones and lacks some. The sample shows about 200,000 clones, more than 75% of them seen only once. Germline V gene data show CDR1 as MGHDK and CDR2 as SYGVNS. The CDR3 is 14 residues long. V was shortened by 6 bases and J by 2 bases, with 13 bases between the two germline ends. This sequence was found in a human donor with chronic lymphocytic leukemia. The sample consisted of PBMCs, taken after 12 months of ibrutinib treatment. The V call is TRBV25-1, the J call TRBJ1-2; weak D call: TRBD1 (5 bases). In DNA form, the CDR3 reads TGTGCCAGCAGCTTTAGCGAGGGGAACTATGGCTACACCTTC. It yields the protein CASSFSEGNYGYTF.